The 27 T cell receptor beta chains given below trace back to one sample, sequenced in a study of cytomegalovirus exposure and HLA in healthy donors. PCR employed 60 Vbeta and 13 Jbeta primers. Profiling relied on immunoSEQ multiplex PCR, and the TCRdb table lists in-frame clones only, not all of them. Among 150,000 to 200,000 clones listed, about 80% were seen once. Specimen: PBMCs. These TCRs come from a man aged 18 to 29 in good health and CMV-seropositive.

The chain carries TRBV5-1 and TRBJ2-3; 7 bases map to TRBD1. The V and J ends lost 0 bases and 1 base, in that order; junction bases with no gene match: 5. The CDR3 extends over 16 amino acids. Germline V gives CDR1 SGHRS, CDR2 YFSETQ. CDR3 sequence: CASSLGDSYGTDTQYF. CDR3 DNA: TGCGCCAGCAGCTTGGGGGACAGTTATGGCACAGATACGCAGTATTTT.

The rearrangement joins TRBV13 to TRBJ1-1; TRBD1 might be the D (5 bases). The ends were cut back, 7 bases at V and 4 bases at J, with 16 bases in the middle. Germline V gene data show CDR1 as PRHDT and CDR2 as FYEKMQ (reference sequence). This CDR3 comprises 14 residues. CDR3 DNA sequence: TGTGCCAGCACCGTAACTGGGGGAGGCACTGAAGCTTTCTTT. Encoded protein: CASTVTGGGTEAFF.

J is TRBJ2-5 and V is TRBV15, with D possibly being TRBD2 (6 bases). Germline V gives CDR1 LNHNV, CDR2 YYDKDF (reference sequence). The CDR3 has 14 residues. V lost 2 bases to trimming and J lost 7 bases, with 14 bases between them. CDR3 in DNA: TGTGCCACCAGCAGACCCCCCGGGGGTTCGACCCAGTACTTC. Its protein product is CATSRPPGGSTQYF.

This clone was seen a single time. The rearrangement joins TRBV27 to TRBJ1-1; unclear D gene. This CDR3 comprises 16 residues. Germline CDR1 reads MNHEY; CDR2 reads SMNVEV (reference sequence). The germline V and J ends were trimmed by 2 bases and 2 bases, with 15 bases remaining between them. In DNA, the CDR3 is TGTGCCAGCAGTTTAACAGCAGACCCGACAAACACTGAAGCTTTCTTT. This codes for CASSLTADPTNTEAFF.

The rearrangement uses TRBV4-1 and TRBJ1-2, with 9 bases aligning to TRBD1. Looked up from germline, CDR1 is MGHRA and CDR2 is YSYEKL. V lost 3 bases, J lost 6 bases, and 8 bases stayed unmatched. The length of the CDR3 is 15 residues. The CDR3 coding sequence is TGCGCCAGCAGCCAGGAGGACAGGGGATGGGATGGCTACACCTTC. Protein: CASSQEDRGWDGYTF.

This chain links TRBV6-5 with TRBJ1-1, with no clear D. The CDR3 is 12 amino acids. Trimming shortened V by 6 bases and J by 5 bases, and 10 bases separated the two germline ends. Germline V gene sequence: CDR1 MNHEY, CDR2 SVGAGI. The CDR3 DNA follows: TGTGCCAGCAGCTCCGTACGGACTGAAGCTTTCTTT. This sequence encodes CASSSVRTEAFF.

J is TRBJ1-1 and V is TRBV7-9, with a possible D match to TRBD1 (6 bases). CDR1 is SEHNR and CDR2 is FQNEAQ in the germline V gene (reference sequence). This CDR3 has 16 residues. V was clipped by 2 bases and J by 3 bases, with 16 bases between them. CDR3 region: CASSLSVRGWDTEAFF. For the CDR3, the DNA is TGTGCCAGCAGCTTATCAGTCAGGGGCTGGGACACTGAAGCTTTCTTT.

The gene calls are TRBV25-1 and TRBJ1-3, with D tentatively TRBD1 (5 bases). CDR3 length equals 15 residues. Germline V gene lookup returns CDR1 MGHDK and CDR2 SYGVNS. Trimming shortened V by 0 bases and J by 0 bases, and 6 bases separated the two germline ends. The CDR3 coding sequence is TGTGCCAGCAGTGAATATCAGGGCTCTGGAAACACCATATATTTT. Encoded protein: CASSEYQGSGNTIYF.

The CDR3 bases are TGTGCCAGCAGCTTAGATGGGACAGGGGGCTCTAAGGAGCTGTTTTTT. Protein sequence: CASSLDGTGGSKELFF. The genes are TRBV13 and TRBJ2-2; 12 bases line up with TRBD1. The CDR3 is 16 residues long. From germline, CDR1 is PRHDT and CDR2 FYEKMQ (reference sequence). The V segment lost 1 base and the J segment 10 bases; nucleotides outside the gene matches: 7.

J is TRBJ1-5 and V is TRBV4-1, with TRBD1 as a possible D gene (6 bases). The V and J ends lost 6 bases and 5 bases respectively, with 17 bases between them. The germline V gene has CDR1 MGHRA and CDR2 YSYEKL. CDR3 length: 15 amino acids. CDR3 sequence reads: CASSFTQGSDQPQHF. DNA for the CDR3: TGCGCCAGCAGTTTTACCCAGGGGTCTGATCAGCCCCAGCATTTT.

The rearrangement joins TRBV27 to TRBJ1-1; D uncertain. The CDR3 is made up of 16 amino acids. CDR1 is MNHEY, CDR2 SMNVEV, per germline (reference sequence). V gave up 0 bases and J gave up 0 bases, with 11 bases separating them. The CDR3 sequence: CASSLSFHSLNTEAFF. Written as DNA, the CDR3 is TGTGCCAGCAGTTTATCTTTCCACAGTTTGAACACTGAAGCTTTCTTT.

The genes are TRBV15 and TRBJ2-1; 7 bases fit TRBD2. Losses at the gene ends were 0 bases for V and 8 bases for J; bases not matched to a gene: 13. Germline V gene lookup returns CDR1 LNHNV and CDR2 YYDKDF (reference sequence). The CDR3 extends over 17 amino acids. The chain's CDR3 is CATSRESSGTTGDEQFF. The CDR3 DNA sequence: TGTGCCACCAGCAGAGAGTCTAGCGGAACCACCGGGGATGAGCAGTTCTTC.

This clone was found once. The V call is TRBV5-1, the J call TRBJ2-7, with TRBD2 identical over 7 bases. J lost 6 bases, V lost 5 bases, and 11 bases had no gene match. The germline V gene encodes CDR1 SGHRS and CDR2 YFSETQ. The CDR3 contains 14 residues. CDR3 DNA sequence: TGCGCCAGCAGTGCGGGGGTAGGATTTGGCGAGCAGTACTTC. This gives the protein CASSAGVGFGEQYF.

The chain has TRBV7-2 and TRBJ1-2; weak D call: TRBD1 (5 bases). The CDR3 covers 14 residues. Trimming took 2 bases from V and 2 from J, leaving 9 bases between them. CDR1 is SGHTA and CDR2 is FQGNSA in the germline V gene. The CDR3 DNA reads TGTGCCAGCAGCTTAAGTACAGGAAACTATGGCTACACCTTC. Translating it yields CASSLSTGNYGYTF.

CDR3 sequence: CASSDAGQPNIQYF. The CDR3 DNA sequence: TGTGCCAGCAGTGACGCGGGACAGCCAAACATTCAGTACTTC. This chain connects TRBV6-4 to TRBJ2-4; a weak D match, TRBD1 (7 bases). V lost 2 bases, J lost 6 bases, and 11 bases lay in between. This CDR3 spans 14 amino acids. Germline CDR1 MRHNA, CDR2 SNTAGT.

The rearrangement uses TRBV4-3 and TRBJ1-1; TRBD1 might be the D (5 bases). The germline V gene has CDR1 LGHNA and CDR2 YSLEER. The V gene lost 4 bases and the J gene lost 3 bases, with 12 bases spanning the gap. The CDR3 is 14 residues long. The DNA for the CDR3 is TGCGCCAGCAGCCCCGGGGGGGAGGACACTGAAGCTTTCTTT. It translates to CASSPGGEDTEAFF.

This chain uses TRBV27 with TRBJ2-5; TRBD1 matches at 10 bases. This CDR3 spans 15 amino acids. V shed 5 bases and J 3 bases; nucleotides not matched to a gene: 6. In germline, CDR1 is MNHEY, CDR2 SMNVEV (reference sequence). In DNA, the CDR3 is TGTGCCAGCAGTCCAAGACAGGGGGCAAAAGAGACCCAGTACTTC. Its translation is CASSPRQGAKETQYF.

The chain combines TRBV7-9 with TRBJ1-3; D remains unclear. V lost 4 bases to trimming and J lost 2 bases, with 9 bases between them. Germline CDR1 and CDR2: SEHNR and FQNEAQ (reference sequence). The length of the CDR3 is 14 residues. For the CDR3, the DNA is TGTGCCAGCAGCTCCGTTGGCACTGGAAACACCATATATTTT. This encodes CASSSVGTGNTIYF.

The chain joins TRBV7-6 to TRBJ2-7; TRBD1 agrees at 8 bases. This CDR3 is 15 amino acids long. Germline-derived CDR1 and CDR2 are SGHVS and FNYEAQ. The V and J ends lost 1 base and 2 bases, in that order; junction bases with no gene match: 4. CDR3 protein: CASSLEPGQAYEQYF. For the CDR3, the DNA is TGTGCCAGCAGCTTAGAGCCGGGACAGGCCTACGAGCAGTACTTC.

The DNA of the CDR3 is TGTGCCAGCAGCTTAGTTGACAGGGTCACAGATACGCAGTATTTT. It specifies CASSLVDRVTDTQYF. V and J are TRBV11-2 and TRBJ2-3, with TRBD1 identical over 7 bases. Germline lookup yields CDR1 SGHAT and CDR2 FQNNGV. Germline trimming cut 1 base from V and 2 bases from J; bases unmatched to any gene: 3. This CDR3 comprises 15 residues.

The chain is built from TRBV19 and TRBJ1-5; 7 bases agree with TRBD1. This CDR3 spans 14 amino acids. V was clipped by 7 bases and J by 4 bases; unmatched bases: 7. Germline V gene lookup returns CDR1 LNHDA and CDR2 SQIVND (reference sequence). The CDR3 here is CASNWDSWNQPQHF. Written as DNA, the CDR3 is TGTGCCAGTAATTGGGACAGTTGGAATCAGCCCCAGCATTTT.

The chain links TRBV5-1 to TRBJ2-7; the D gene is possibly TRBD1 (7 bases). The V and J ends lost 5 bases and 3 bases respectively, with 15 bases between them. The CDR3 covers 14 residues. The germline V gene has CDR1 SGHRS and CDR2 YFSETQ. The CDR3 spells CASRQGGLGYEQYF. CDR3 nucleotides: TGCGCCAGCAGGCAGGGGGGATTAGGCTACGAGCAGTACTTC.

V usage is TRBV27 and J usage is TRBJ2-2; D not certain. V lost 0 bases and J lost 7, with 6 bases in between. This CDR3 comprises 13 residues. Germline CDR1 and CDR2: MNHEY and SMNVEV (reference sequence). The CDR3 loop is CASSLSPSGELFF. The CDR3 bases are TGTGCCAGCAGTTTATCCCCCAGCGGGGAGCTGTTTTTT.

This sequence joins TRBV11-2 and TRBJ1-3; 7 nucleotides match TRBD1. V shed 3 bases and J 2 bases; nucleotides not matched to a gene: 4. Germline lookup yields CDR1 SGHAT and CDR2 FQNNGV. The CDR3 is 15 amino acids. Here the CDR3 DNA reads TGTGCCAGCAGCTTGCAGGGGGATCCTGGAAACACCATATATTTT. Protein product: CASSLQGDPGNTIYF.

This chain uses TRBV7-2 with TRBJ2-7; possible D gene TRBD2, 7 bases. This CDR3 region has 14 residues. V was shortened by 9 bases and J by 5 bases, with 20 bases between the two germline ends. Germline lookup yields CDR1 SGHTA and CDR2 FQGNSA. CDR3 bases: TGTGCCAGTTCGCTGGGGGGGGCGGTCGACGAGCAGTACTTC. Protein product: CASSLGGAVDEQYF.

V usage is TRBV7-9 and J usage is TRBJ1-1, with 7 positions matching TRBD1. The V gene end was trimmed by 1 base and the J gene end by 4 bases; junction bases not matched to a gene: 6. In germline, CDR1 is SEHNR, CDR2 FQNEAQ (reference sequence). The CDR3 sequence is 15 residues long. The CDR3 loop reads CASSLEGASSTEAFF. CDR3 bases: TGTGCCAGCAGCTTAGAGGGGGCCTCGAGCACTGAAGCTTTCTTT.

The chain combines TRBV6-5 with TRBJ1-2; a possible D gene is TRBD1 (6 bases). Between the trimmed V and J ends, which lost 4 bases and 5 bases, there was a span of 20 bases. This CDR3 has 16 residues. The germline CDR1 and CDR2 sequences are MNHEY and SVGAGI. The DNA of the CDR3 is TGTGCCAGCAGTTCAGCAGGGGCGCCCGCAATATATGGCTACACCTTC. It is translated as CASSSAGAPAIYGYTF.